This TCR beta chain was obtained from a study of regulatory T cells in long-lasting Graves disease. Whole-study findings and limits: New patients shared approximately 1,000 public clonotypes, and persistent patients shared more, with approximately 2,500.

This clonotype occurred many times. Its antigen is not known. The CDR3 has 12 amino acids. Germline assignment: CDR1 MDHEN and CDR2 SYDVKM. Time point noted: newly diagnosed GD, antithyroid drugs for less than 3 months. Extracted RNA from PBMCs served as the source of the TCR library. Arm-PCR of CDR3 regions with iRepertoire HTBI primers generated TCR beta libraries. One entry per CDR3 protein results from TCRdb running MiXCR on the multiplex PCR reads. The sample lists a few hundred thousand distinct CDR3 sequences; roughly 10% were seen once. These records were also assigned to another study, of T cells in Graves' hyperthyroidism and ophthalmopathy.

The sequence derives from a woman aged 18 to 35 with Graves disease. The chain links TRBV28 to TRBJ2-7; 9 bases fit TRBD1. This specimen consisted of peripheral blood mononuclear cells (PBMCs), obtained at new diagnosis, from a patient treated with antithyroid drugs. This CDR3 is CGTGQGSYEQYF. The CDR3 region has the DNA TGTGGAACGGGACAGGGTTCCTACGAGCAGTACTTC.